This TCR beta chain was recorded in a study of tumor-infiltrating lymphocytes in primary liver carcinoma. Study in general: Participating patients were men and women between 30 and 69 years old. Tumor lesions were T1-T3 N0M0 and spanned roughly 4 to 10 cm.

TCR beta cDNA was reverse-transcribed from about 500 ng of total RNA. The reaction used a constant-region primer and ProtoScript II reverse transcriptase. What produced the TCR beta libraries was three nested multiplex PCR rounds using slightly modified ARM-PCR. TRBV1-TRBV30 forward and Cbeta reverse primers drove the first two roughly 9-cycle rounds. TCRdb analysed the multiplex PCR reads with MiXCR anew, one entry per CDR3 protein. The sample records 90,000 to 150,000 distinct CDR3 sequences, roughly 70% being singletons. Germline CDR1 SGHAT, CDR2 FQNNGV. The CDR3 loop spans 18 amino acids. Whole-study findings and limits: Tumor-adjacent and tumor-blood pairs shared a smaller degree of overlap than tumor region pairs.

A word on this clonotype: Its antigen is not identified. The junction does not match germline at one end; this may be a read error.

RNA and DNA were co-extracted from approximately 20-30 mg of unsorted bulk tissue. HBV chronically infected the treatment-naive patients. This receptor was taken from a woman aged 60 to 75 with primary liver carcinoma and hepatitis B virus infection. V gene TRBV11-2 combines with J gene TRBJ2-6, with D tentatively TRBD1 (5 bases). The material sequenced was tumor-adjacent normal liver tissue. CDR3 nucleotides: TGTGCCAACAGTTTCCCCTCAGAAGGGATCTCTGGGGCCGACGTCCTGACTTTC. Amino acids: CANSFPSEGISGADVLTF.